Presented here are 10 T cell receptor beta chains from one specimen sequenced in a study of cytomegalovirus exposure and HLA in healthy donors. PCR primers comprised 60 Vbeta and 13 Jbeta primers. Method: immunoSEQ multiplex PCR; TCRdb's copy keeps in-frame clones and lacks some. The sample includes 90,000 to 95,000 clones, about 77% seen only once; the top ten take less than 5.5%. Sequencing input: PBMCs. Receptor source: a male donor in good health and CMV-seropositive.

This clone was counted only a few times. The genes are TRBV10-3 and TRBJ2-7; D gene uncertain. The CDR3 runs to 15 residues. Trimming removed 2 bases from V and 0 bases from J, with 11 bases in between. Germline CDR1 ENHRY, CDR2 SYGVKD. The CDR3 DNA follows: TGTGCCATCAGTGAGCTTGTGATGAGCTCCTACGAGCAGTACTTC. Translated: CAISELVMSSYEQYF.

This clone was recorded only once. This chain joins TRBV4-1 and TRBJ2-2; unclear D gene. The V and J ends lost 5 bases and 1 base respectively, with 8 bases between them. This CDR3 has 14 amino acids. The V gene's germline CDR1 is MGHRA and CDR2 YSYEKL. The CDR3 DNA reads TGCGCCAGCAGCAAAAACAGGAACACCGGGGAGCTGTTTTTT. This codes for CASSKNRNTGELFF.

The chain combines TRBV29-1 with TRBJ2-7; 11 nucleotides line up with TRBD1. Germline CDR1 and CDR2: SQVTM and ANQGSEA. This CDR3 spans 16 amino acids. Trimming took 1 base from V and 3 from J; bases not matched to a gene: 8. The CDR3, as DNA: TGCAGCGTTGAAGTACTCGGGACAGGGGGTATCTACGAGCAGTACTTC. Its translation is CSVEVLGTGGIYEQYF.

This chain uses TRBV2 with TRBJ2-7, with D maybe TRBD2 (6 bases). This CDR3 region has 15 residues. V lost 2 bases to trimming and J lost 2 bases, with 13 bases between them. The germline V gene has CDR1 SNHLY and CDR2 FYNNEI. The CDR3 nucleotides are TGTGCCAGCAGTGAAATCCCCGGCGGGACCTACGAGCAGTACTTC. It translates to CASSEIPGGTYEQYF.

The J gene is TRBJ2-2, the V gene TRBV10-2; 8 positions match TRBD1. The length of the CDR3 is 15 residues. V was pared by 3 bases and J by 13 bases, with 13 bases of the junction left unmatched. CDR1 is WSHSY and CDR2 is SAAADI in the germline V gene. CDR3 bases: TGCGCCAGCAGTGATACACGGGGACAGGACGGAGGGCTGTTTTTT. Translating it yields CASSDTRGQDGGLFF.

The chain combines TRBV28 with TRBJ2-1, with D possibly being TRBD2 (5 bases). Trimming took off 1 base at V and 4 bases at J, with 8 bases between the two ends. Germline assignment: CDR1 MDHEN and CDR2 SYDVKM. The CDR3 spans 14 residues. This chain's CDR3 is CASSLLGAYNEQFF. CDR3 sequence (DNA): TGTGCCAGCAGTTTATTGGGAGCGTACAATGAGCAGTTCTTC. The whole variable domain, filled in from reference TRBV28 and TRBJ2-1, reads DVKVTQSSRYLVKRTGEKVFLECVQDMDHENMFWYRQDPGLGLRLIYFSYDVKMKEKGDIPEGYSVSREKKERFSLILESASTNQTSMYLCASSLLGAYNEQFFGPGTRLTVL.

The chain uses TRBV28 and TRBJ1-1, with 8 bases aligning to TRBD1. CDR3 length: 14 amino acids. The V gene end was trimmed by 2 bases and the J gene end by 10 bases; junction bases not matched to a gene: 9. The germline CDR1 and CDR2 sequences are MDHEN and SYDVKM. The DNA of the CDR3 is TGTGCCAGCAGTTTAAGGCCCGGACAGGGCGGAGCTTTCTTT. Its translation is CASSLRPGQGGAFF. The variable domain in full, with the rest retrieved from reference TRBV28 and TRBJ1-1, is DVKVTQSSRYLVKRTGEKVFLECVQDMDHENMFWYRQDPGLGLRLIYFSYDVKMKEKGDIPEGYSVSREKKERFSLILESASTNQTSMYLCASSLRPGQGGAFFGQGTRLTVV.

The chain's CDR3 is CASSLEGQGYEKLFF. The CDR3 nucleotides read TGCGCCAGCAGCTTGGAGGGACAGGGGTATGAAAAACTGTTTTTT. The J gene is TRBJ1-4, the V gene TRBV5-1; 10 bases map to TRBD1. CDR1 and CDR2 from the germline V gene are SGHRS and YFSETQ. The CDR3 covers 15 residues. After removal of 0 bases from V and 6 bases from J, the junction contained 2 bases not matched to a gene.

The chain recombines TRBV10-3 with TRBJ1-5; no clear D gene. The CDR3 is 13 amino acids. Trimming took off 5 bases at V and 0 bases at J, with 5 bases between the two ends. Germline CDR1 reads ENHRY; CDR2 reads SYGVKD. CDR3 amino acids: CAISLNSNQPQHF. CDR3 DNA: TGTGCCATCAGTTTAAATAGCAATCAGCCCCAGCATTTT.

This clone was seen a few times. V gene TRBV6-5 combines with J gene TRBJ1-2, with TRBD1 as a possible D gene (6 bases). Germline V gene lookup returns CDR1 MNHEY and CDR2 SVGAGI. The CDR3 is 14 residues long. V lost 2 bases, J lost 5 bases, and 12 bases lay in between. In DNA, the CDR3 is TGTGCCAGCAGTTACGGGGGCCAGAAATATGGCTACACCTTC. Translating gives CASSYGGQKYGYTF.